This T cell receptor (beta chain) was sequenced in a study of technical replicates of blood from a handful of donors. Measured with immunoSEQ multiplex PCR; TCRdb has only the in-frame clones, and not every one. The data show 75,000 to 95,000 clones, just under 95% seen once. Germline V gives CDR1 MNHEY, CDR2 SMNVEV (reference sequence). After removal of 0 bases from V and 8 bases from J, the junction contained 3 bases not matched to a gene. The CDR3 runs to 14 residues. The chain links TRBV27 to TRBJ1-4; 7 nucleotides agree with TRBD1. This receptor was taken from a human donor in good health. What was sequenced was T cells isolated from PBMCs. CDR3 protein: CASSLSQQGEKLFF. In DNA, the CDR3 is TGTGCCAGCAGTTTATCCCAACAGGGGGAAAAACTGTTTTTT.